The subject of this entry is one T cell receptor beta chain. Its specificity is not known. Other DNA sequences within the sample encode an identical CDR3. Repertoires were generated with immunoSEQ multiplex PCR, while TCRdb's copy carries only in-frame clones and drops some. The data show hundreds of thousands of clones, around 90% seen once. This entry comes from a study of Ad26.COV2.S vaccination and SARS-CoV-2 variants. Looking at the study overall: Of the COV1001 trial arms, the Ad26.COV2.S arm included the donor. General study points: Vaccine recipients and placebo recipients showed similar non-spike TCR breadth.

CDR3 length: 15 residues. V lost 0 bases and J lost 0, with 8 bases in between. Per germline, CDR1 SGHRS and CDR2 YFSETQ. The treatment is: around 19 received Ad26.COV2.S at low or high dose, single or two shots; several received placebo; per-sample allocation not given. Collection of the samples took place on day 63 after the first injection of vaccine or placebo. In Boston, the donor was an adult between 18-55 years of age. The source is a person between 18 and 65 years old who received the Ad26.COV2.S COVID-19 vaccine or a placebo. Sequenced material: peripheral blood, taken in a trial of Ad26.COV2.S vaccine versus placebo. The chain employs TRBV5-1 and TRBJ2-3; unclear D gene. The CDR3 loop reads CASSLADRSTDTQYF. The CDR3 coding sequence is TGCGCCAGCAGCTTGGCAGACCGGAGCACAGATACGCAGTATTTT.